This TCR beta chain was observed in a study of blood T cells in healthy people across ages (dated by TCRdb to about 2015). Study-wide context: In model experiments, roughly one uniquely barcoded TCR beta cDNA molecule per two T cells was captured by template switching. Age-related changes in TCR beta repertoire diversity were measured in the study by deep sequencing normalized with unique cDNA molecular identifiers. Two additional independent replicas of 1 million unique cDNA reads from the same blood draw were analyzed for two donors (one aged 18 to 30 and one aged 80 or older). Donors of different ages were randomly distributed across sequencing lanes to avoid experimental bias. The donors were split into four age groups: young (average around 15 years), middle-aged (roughly 39), aged (about 62) and long-lived (approximately 89).

Library preparation employed 5' RACE. The instrument was an Illumina HiSeq 2500. A second PCR of about 7 to 12 cycles was run with a J-beta primer mix and a sample-barcoded 5' primer. A template-switch 5' adaptor carrying 12 random nucleotides introduced a unique molecular identifier onto each TCR beta cDNA molecule. At least 2.5 million CDR3-containing paired-end reads were obtained from each sample. First-strand cDNA synthesis was performed from all RNA using the Mint cDNA synthesis kit, with priming by a TRBC-specific oligonucleotide. After uracil-DNA glycosylase treatment, a first 18-cycle PCR used universal primers M1SS and BC2_uni_R on all cDNA. In the source study's methods: For normalization, 1 million high-quality reads, each with a distinct molecular identifier, were randomly selected from each sample. Reads sharing molecular identifiers were discarded rather than binned into consensus sequences. MiTCR, run with a Q25 quality threshold and the strictest error-elimination algorithm, handled CDR3 identification, clonotype clustering and error correction. Lower-bound total TCR beta diversity was estimated with a nonparametric unseen species model using Euler transformation. In-frame beta chains were kept once TCRdb had trimmed the public reads at Q25 with fastp and called clones with MiXCR. Entries are consolidated by CDR3 protein sequence, retaining the most common genes and DNA. Here the V and J calls rest on TCRdb's processing, not on the authors' analysis. Across this sample there are 800,000 to 950,000 distinct CDR3 sequences, with 40% to 60% seen only once. Under 15% of the sample lies in the top ten.

What the research found in general, with its limitations: As age increased, observed TCR beta diversity per million T cells dropped in a roughly linear way, and a significant reduction was already evident by age 40. The percentage of naive T cells measured by flow cytometry correlated strongly with observed TCR beta diversity. Compared with the aged group, the long-lived group had more naive CD4+ T cells, fewer expanded clones and increased TCR diversity, suggesting age selection. Estimates of total diversity based on one million sequenced T cells were considered lower bounds and underestimates. Because the CMV infection status of the donors was unknown, age-related changes in expanded clonotypes may potentially have been confounded. Conclusive comparison of naive and antigen-experienced compartments was prevented by the profiling of bulk unsorted PBMCs.

To note about this clonotype: The clone's antigen remains unknown. Per-nucleotide qualities are absent, and no much larger clonotype sits a single base away.

Including the terminal cysteine and phenylalanine, the CDR3 comprises 13 residues. The only DNA kept is the CDR3, 39 bases in frame from the first base. The germline V gene provides CDR1 MGHRA and CDR2 YSYEKL. At the junction V is shortened by 1 base and J by 6 bases, with 9 bases in between. The approximately 39 donors, aged about 6 to 95 years, were systemically healthy Caucasian individuals from Russia. Each donor gave about 11 milliliters of peripheral blood, drawn into EDTA-treated Vacutainer tubes. Ficoll-Paque density-gradient centrifugation was used to isolate PBMCs, with at least 7 million per sample. Trizol reagent was used to extract total RNA from PBMCs, with at least 6 micrograms per sample. The percentages of naive CD45RAhigh/CD27high T cells were determined by flow cytometry on a PBMC aliquot from every donor.

The rearrangement combines TRBV4-1 with TRBJ2-5; TRBD2 could be the D gene, as 5 bases match. The sequencing sample was made of blood. This TCR came from a man aged 25-45 years in good health. The CDR3 is CASSQVLGKTQYF. The base sequence is TGCGCCAGCAGCCAAGTTCTCGGGAAGACCCAGTACTTC.